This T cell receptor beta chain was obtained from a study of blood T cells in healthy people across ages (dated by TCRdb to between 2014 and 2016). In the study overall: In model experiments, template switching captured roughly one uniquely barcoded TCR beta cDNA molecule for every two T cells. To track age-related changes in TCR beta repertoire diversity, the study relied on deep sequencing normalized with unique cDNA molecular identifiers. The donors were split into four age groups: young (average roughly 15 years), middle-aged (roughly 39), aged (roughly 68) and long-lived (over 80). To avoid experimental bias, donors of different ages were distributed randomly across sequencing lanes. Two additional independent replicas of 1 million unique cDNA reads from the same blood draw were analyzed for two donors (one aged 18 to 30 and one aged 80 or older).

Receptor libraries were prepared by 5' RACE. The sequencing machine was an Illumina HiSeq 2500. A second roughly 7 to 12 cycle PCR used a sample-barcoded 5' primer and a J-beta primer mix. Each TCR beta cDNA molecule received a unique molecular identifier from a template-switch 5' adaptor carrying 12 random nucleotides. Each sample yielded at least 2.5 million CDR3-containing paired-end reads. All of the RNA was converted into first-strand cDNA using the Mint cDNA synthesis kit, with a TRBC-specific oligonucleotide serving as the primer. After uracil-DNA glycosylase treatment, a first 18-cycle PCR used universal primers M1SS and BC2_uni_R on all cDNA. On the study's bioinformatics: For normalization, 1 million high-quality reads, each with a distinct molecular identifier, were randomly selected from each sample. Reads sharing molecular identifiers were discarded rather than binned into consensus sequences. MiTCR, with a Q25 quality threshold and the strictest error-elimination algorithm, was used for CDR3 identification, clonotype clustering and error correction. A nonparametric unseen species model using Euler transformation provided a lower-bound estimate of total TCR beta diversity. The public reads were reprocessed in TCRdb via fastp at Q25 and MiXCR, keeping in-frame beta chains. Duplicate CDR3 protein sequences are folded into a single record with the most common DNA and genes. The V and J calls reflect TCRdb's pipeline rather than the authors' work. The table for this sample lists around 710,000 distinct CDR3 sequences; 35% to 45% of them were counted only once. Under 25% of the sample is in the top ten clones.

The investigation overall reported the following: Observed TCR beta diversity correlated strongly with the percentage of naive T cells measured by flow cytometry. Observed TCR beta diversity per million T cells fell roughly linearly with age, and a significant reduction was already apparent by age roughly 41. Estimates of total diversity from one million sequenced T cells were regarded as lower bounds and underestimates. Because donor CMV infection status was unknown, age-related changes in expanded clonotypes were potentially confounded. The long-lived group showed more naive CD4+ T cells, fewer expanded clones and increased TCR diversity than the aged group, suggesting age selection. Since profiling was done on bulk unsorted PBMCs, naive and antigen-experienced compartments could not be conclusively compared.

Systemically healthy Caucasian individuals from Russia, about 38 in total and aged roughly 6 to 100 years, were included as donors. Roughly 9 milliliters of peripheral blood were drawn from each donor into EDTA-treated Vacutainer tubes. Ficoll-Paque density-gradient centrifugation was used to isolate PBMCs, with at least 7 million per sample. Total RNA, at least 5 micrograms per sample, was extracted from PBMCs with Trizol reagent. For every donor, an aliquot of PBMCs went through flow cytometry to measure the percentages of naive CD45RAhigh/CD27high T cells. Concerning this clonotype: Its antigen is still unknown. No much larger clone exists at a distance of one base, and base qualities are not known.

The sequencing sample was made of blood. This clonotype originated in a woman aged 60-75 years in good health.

The CDR3 is CASSPPGMAETQYF. The DNA sequence follows: TGTGCCAGCTCACCACCTGGCATGGCAGAGACCCAGTACTTC. Here the chain combines TRBV18 and TRBJ2-5; the D gene cannot be resolved reliably. The germline V gene sets CDR1 to KGHSH and CDR2 to LQKENI. Its CDR3 holds 14 amino acids, cysteine through phenylalanine. The sequence is cut down to CDR3 DNA, 42 bases in frame from base 1. The junction carries 9 bases between V and J, which are trimmed by 0 bases and 4 bases respectively.